Listed below are T cell receptor beta chains from one sample, sequenced in a study of OX40 agonist ivuxolimab in advanced cancers. Generated by immunoSEQ multiplex PCR, the TCRdb table keeps only in-frame clones and is missing some. The sample includes under 70,000 clones, 70% to 90% of them seen just once. Sequenced here: CD4+ or CD8+ T cells sorted from blood, sampled in a trial of the OX40 agonist ivuxolimab. The source of these receptors is an adult with an advanced solid tumor such as melanoma, head and neck, liver or kidney cancer. CDR3s include the opening cysteine and the closing phenylalanine or tryptophan. Fields, in order: D gene, J gene, V gene, clone size, CDR3 protein, CDR3 DNA. The D gene is left open where the match is weak. Clone size is shown for a subset of rows, as once, few, many or a class of expanded clone.

d_call: NA; j_call: TRBJ2-5; v_call: TRBV19; clone_size: NA; cdr3_aa: CASSIAGLGETQYF; cdr3_nt: TGTGCCAGTAGTATAGCAGGGCTGGGAGAGACCCAGTACTTC
d_call: NA; j_call: TRBJ2-3; v_call: TRBV7-9; clone_size: NA; cdr3_aa: CASSPKGPDTQYF; cdr3_nt: TGTGCCAGCAGTCCCAAGGGCCCAGATACGCAGTATTTT
d_call: TRBD1; j_call: TRBJ2-7; v_call: TRBV6-5; clone_size: NA; cdr3_aa: CASSRQGGPYEQYF; cdr3_nt: TGTGCCAGCAGTCGACAGGGGGGTCCCTACGAGCAGTACTTC
d_call: NA; j_call: TRBJ1-1; v_call: TRBV30; clone_size: few; cdr3_aa: CACPKVETEAFF; cdr3_nt: TGTGCCTGCCCGAAGGTGGAAACTGAAGCTTTCTTT
d_call: TRBD2; j_call: TRBJ2-1; v_call: TRBV7-3; clone_size: once; cdr3_aa: CASSFRLAGELSSYNEQFF; cdr3_nt: TGTGCCAGCAGCTTTCGACTAGCGGGGGAGCTGAGCTCCTACAATGAGCAGTTCTTC
d_call: NA; j_call: TRBJ1-4; v_call: TRBV5-4; clone_size: NA; cdr3_aa: CASSLAAEGTNEKLFF; cdr3_nt: TGTGCCAGCAGCTTGGCGGCCGAAGGGACTAATGAAAAACTGTTTTTT
d_call: NA; j_call: TRBJ1-2; v_call: TRBV27; clone_size: NA; cdr3_aa: CASSLQENYGYTF; cdr3_nt: TGTGCCAGCAGTTTACAGGAAAACTATGGCTACACCTTC
d_call: NA; j_call: TRBJ1-2; v_call: TRBV30; clone_size: NA; cdr3_aa: CAWSVLPQGGGYTF; cdr3_nt: TGTGCCTGGAGTGTACTTCCTCAAGGGGGAGGCTACACCTTC
d_call: NA; j_call: TRBJ1-6; v_call: TRBV6-1; clone_size: NA; cdr3_aa: CASAERSPLHF; cdr3_nt: TGTGCCAGCGCGGAGAGATCACCCCTCCACTTT
d_call: NA; j_call: TRBJ1-1; v_call: TRBV6-5; clone_size: NA; cdr3_aa: CASSYLVGAEAFF; cdr3_nt: TGTGCCAGCAGTTACCTGGTAGGAGCTGAAGCTTTCTTT
d_call: NA; j_call: TRBJ1-2; v_call: TRBV21-1; clone_size: NA; cdr3_aa: CASSAQGGDYGYTF; cdr3_nt: TGTGCCAGCAGCGCTCAGGGGGGCGACTATGGCTACACCTTC
d_call: TRBD1; j_call: TRBJ1-6; v_call: TRBV18; clone_size: NA; cdr3_aa: CASSSTGAHWSSYNSPLHF; cdr3_nt: TGTGCCAGCTCGTCGACAGGGGCGCACTGGAGCTCCTATAATTCACCCCTCCACTTT
d_call: NA; j_call: TRBJ1-1; v_call: TRBV7-9; clone_size: NA; cdr3_aa: CASSLLGVNTEAFF; cdr3_nt: TGTGCCAGCAGCTTATTAGGGGTGAACACTGAAGCTTTCTTT
d_call: TRBD1; j_call: TRBJ1-1; v_call: TRBV5-1; clone_size: NA; cdr3_aa: CASTDRSNTEAFF; cdr3_nt: TGCGCCAGCACGGACAGGAGTAACACTGAAGCTTTCTTT
d_call: NA; j_call: TRBJ1-1; v_call: TRBV7-3; clone_size: NA; cdr3_aa: CASSLSQYTEAFF; cdr3_nt: TGTGCCAGCAGCTTATCCCAATACACTGAAGCTTTCTTT
d_call: TRBD1; j_call: TRBJ1-5; v_call: TRBV19; clone_size: NA; cdr3_aa: CASRVDRAGQPQHF; cdr3_nt: TGTGCCAGTAGAGTGGACAGGGCCGGTCAGCCCCAGCATTTT
d_call: NA; j_call: TRBJ2-7; v_call: TRBV7-2; clone_size: NA; cdr3_aa: CASSLAYYEQYF; cdr3_nt: TGTGCCAGCAGCTTAGCGTATTACGAGCAGTACTTC
d_call: NA; j_call: TRBJ1-6; v_call: TRBV9; clone_size: few; cdr3_aa: CASSVDLEGDSPLHF; cdr3_nt: TGTGCCAGCAGCGTAGACCTGGAGGGGGATTCACCCCTCCACTTT
d_call: NA; j_call: TRBJ1-2; v_call: TRBV20-1; clone_size: NA; cdr3_aa: CSAADYGYTF; cdr3_nt: TGCAGTGCCGCAGACTATGGCTACACCTTC
d_call: NA; j_call: TRBJ2-7; v_call: TRBV18; clone_size: NA; cdr3_aa: CASSPSRGEQYF; cdr3_nt: TGTGCCAGCTCACCCTCTAGAGGGGAGCAGTACTTC
d_call: TRBD1; j_call: TRBJ1-3; v_call: TRBV19; clone_size: NA; cdr3_aa: CATLDRASSGNTIYF; cdr3_nt: TGTGCCACCCTAGACAGGGCGAGCTCTGGAAACACCATATATTTT
d_call: TRBD1; j_call: TRBJ2-7; v_call: TRBV5-4; clone_size: NA; cdr3_aa: CATLRTGGYEQYF; cdr3_nt: TGTGCCACCTTACGGACAGGAGGATACGAGCAGTACTTC
d_call: TRBD1; j_call: TRBJ2-5; v_call: TRBV2; clone_size: NA; cdr3_aa: CASTWRGGGQYF; cdr3_nt: TGTGCCAGCACTTGGAGAGGGGGCGGCCAGTACTTC
d_call: NA; j_call: TRBJ2-1; v_call: TRBV4-3; clone_size: NA; cdr3_aa: CASSQVPRENEQFF; cdr3_nt: TGCGCCAGCAGCCAAGTCCCTCGGGAGAATGAGCAGTTCTTC
d_call: NA; j_call: TRBJ2-7; v_call: TRBV4-2; clone_size: NA; cdr3_aa: CASSQARPPGAYEQYF; cdr3_nt: TGTGCCAGCAGCCAGGCGCGACCGCCGGGCGCCTACGAGCAGTACTTC
d_call: NA; j_call: TRBJ1-1; v_call: TRBV2; clone_size: NA; cdr3_aa: CASSEGFAEAFF; cdr3_nt: TGTGCCAGCAGTGAAGGTTTCGCTGAAGCTTTCTTT
d_call: TRBD1; j_call: TRBJ2-5; v_call: TRBV7-9; clone_size: NA; cdr3_aa: CASLSPRTGVEETQYF; cdr3_nt: TGTGCCAGCCTTTCGCCCCGAACAGGGGTCGAAGAGACCCAGTACTTC